This T cell receptor (beta chain) appears in the sequencing data of a study of CD8+CD57+ T cells in acquired aplastic anemia. Study-wide points: No significant difference in CD8+ Simpson's diversity was found between patients and controls.

This clonotype has at least ten counts. The target antigen is unknown. The CDR3 has 17 residues. CDR1 is SGHDT and CDR2 is YYEEEE in the germline V gene. V was cut by 4 bases and J by 7 bases, with 21 bases left in between. CDR3 and TCR beta VDJ profiling relied on genomic DNA as the template. Via MiXCR, TCRdb re-called the reads, giving one row per CDR3 protein. The profile shows fewer than 200,000 distinct CDR3 sequences, about 64% of them singletons. This clonotype originated in a human donor in good health. The chain recombines TRBV5-6 with TRBJ1-6, with D perhaps TRBD1 (6 bases). Sequenced: sorted CD4+, CD8+, or CD8+CD57+ T cells (not recorded which) from PBMCs. DNA of the CDR3: TGTGCCAGCAGCGTGCGTGGGGGCGCCATCCGGAATTCACCCCTCCACTTT. Translating it yields CASSVRGGAIRNSPLHF.